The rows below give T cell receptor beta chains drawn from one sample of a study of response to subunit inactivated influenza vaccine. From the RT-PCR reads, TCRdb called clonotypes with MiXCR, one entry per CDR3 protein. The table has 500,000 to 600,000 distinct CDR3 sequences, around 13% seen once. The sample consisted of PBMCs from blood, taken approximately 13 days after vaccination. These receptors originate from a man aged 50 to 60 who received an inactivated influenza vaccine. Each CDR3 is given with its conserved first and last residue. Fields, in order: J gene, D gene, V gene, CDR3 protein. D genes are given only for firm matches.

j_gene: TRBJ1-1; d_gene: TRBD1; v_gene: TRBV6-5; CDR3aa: CASSYTPLTGGNTEAFF
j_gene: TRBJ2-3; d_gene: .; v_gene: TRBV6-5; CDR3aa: CASSYDRRTDTQYF
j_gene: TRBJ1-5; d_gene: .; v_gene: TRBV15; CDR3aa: CATSRDGDGNQPQHF
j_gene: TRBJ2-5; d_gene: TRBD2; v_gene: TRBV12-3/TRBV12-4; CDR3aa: CASNQGGGPAGTQYF
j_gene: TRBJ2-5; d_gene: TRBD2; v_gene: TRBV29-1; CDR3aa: CSVAGLAPETQYF
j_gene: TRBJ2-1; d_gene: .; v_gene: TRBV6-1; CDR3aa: CASSAMTYNEQFF
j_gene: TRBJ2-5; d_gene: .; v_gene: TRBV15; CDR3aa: CATSTRLARGETQYF
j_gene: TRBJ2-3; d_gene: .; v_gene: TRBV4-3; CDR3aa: CASSQFGPTDTQYF
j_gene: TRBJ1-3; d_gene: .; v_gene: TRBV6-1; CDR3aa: CASRKSRERSGNTIYF
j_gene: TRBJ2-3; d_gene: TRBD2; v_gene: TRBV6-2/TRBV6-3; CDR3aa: CASRRGGFADTQYF
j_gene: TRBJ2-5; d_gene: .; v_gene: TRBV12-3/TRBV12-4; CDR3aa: CASTLHGPETQYF
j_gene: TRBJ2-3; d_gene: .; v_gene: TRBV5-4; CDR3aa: CASGPGTDSTDTQYF
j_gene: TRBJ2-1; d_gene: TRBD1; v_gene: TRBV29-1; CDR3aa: CSAGQINEQFF
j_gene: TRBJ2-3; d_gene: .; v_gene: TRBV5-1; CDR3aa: CASSLDFFTQYF
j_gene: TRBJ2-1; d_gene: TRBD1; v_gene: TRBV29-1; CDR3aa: CSVRPTGQVINEQFF
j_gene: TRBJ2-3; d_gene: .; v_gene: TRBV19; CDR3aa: CASSLRARAILRTDTQYF
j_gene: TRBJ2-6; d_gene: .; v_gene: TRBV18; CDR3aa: CASSPQGYSGANVLTF